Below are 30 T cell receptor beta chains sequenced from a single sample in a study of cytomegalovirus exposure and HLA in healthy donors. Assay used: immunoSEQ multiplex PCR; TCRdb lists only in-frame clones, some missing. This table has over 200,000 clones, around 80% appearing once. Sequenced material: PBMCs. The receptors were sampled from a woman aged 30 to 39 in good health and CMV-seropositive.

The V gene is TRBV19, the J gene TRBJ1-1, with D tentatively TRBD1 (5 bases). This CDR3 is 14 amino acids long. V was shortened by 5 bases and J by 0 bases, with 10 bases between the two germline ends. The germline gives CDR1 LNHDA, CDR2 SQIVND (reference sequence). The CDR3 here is CASSYPRVNTEAFF. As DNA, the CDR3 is TGTGCCAGTAGTTACCCCAGGGTGAACACTGAAGCTTTCTTT.

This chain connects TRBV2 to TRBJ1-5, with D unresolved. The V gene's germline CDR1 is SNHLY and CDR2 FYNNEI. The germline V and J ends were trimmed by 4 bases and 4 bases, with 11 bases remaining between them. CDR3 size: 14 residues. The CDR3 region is CASSAVGNNQPQHF. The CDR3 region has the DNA TGTGCCAGCAGTGCGGTAGGCAATAATCAGCCCCAGCATTTT.

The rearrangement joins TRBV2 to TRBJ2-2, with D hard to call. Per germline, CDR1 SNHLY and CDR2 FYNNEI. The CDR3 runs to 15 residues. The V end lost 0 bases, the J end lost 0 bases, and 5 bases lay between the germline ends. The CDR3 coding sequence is TGTGCCAGCAGTGAAGCGCCCCCGAACACCGGGGAGCTGTTTTTT. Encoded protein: CASSEAPPNTGELFF.

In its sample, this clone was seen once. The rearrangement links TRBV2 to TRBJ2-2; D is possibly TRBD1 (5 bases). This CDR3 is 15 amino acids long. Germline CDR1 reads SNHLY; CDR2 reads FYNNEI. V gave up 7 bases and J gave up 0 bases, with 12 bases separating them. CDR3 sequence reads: CASTAETANTGELFF. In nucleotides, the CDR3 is TGTGCCAGCACTGCCGAGACAGCGAACACCGGGGAGCTGTTTTTT.

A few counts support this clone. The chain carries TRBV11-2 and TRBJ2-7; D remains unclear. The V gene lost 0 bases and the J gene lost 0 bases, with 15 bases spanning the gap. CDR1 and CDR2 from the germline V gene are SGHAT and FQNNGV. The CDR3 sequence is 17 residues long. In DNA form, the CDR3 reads TGTGCCAGCAGCTTAGATCGACCAGCCGCAGGCTCCTACGAGCAGTACTTC. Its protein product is CASSLDRPAAGSYEQYF.

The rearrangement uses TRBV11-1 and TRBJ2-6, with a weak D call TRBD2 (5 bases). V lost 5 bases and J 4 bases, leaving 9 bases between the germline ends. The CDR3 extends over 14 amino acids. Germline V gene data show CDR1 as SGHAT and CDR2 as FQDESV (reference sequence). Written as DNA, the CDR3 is TGTGCCAGCAGCCCTTCGGGAGGGGCCAACGTCCTGACTTTC. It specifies CASSPSGGANVLTF.

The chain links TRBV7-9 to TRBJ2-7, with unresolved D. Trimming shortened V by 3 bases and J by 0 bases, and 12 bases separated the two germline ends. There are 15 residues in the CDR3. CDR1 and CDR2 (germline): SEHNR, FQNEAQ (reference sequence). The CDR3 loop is CASSFLGSSSYEQYF. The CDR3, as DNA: TGTGCCAGCAGCTTTCTAGGATCGAGCTCCTACGAGCAGTACTTC.

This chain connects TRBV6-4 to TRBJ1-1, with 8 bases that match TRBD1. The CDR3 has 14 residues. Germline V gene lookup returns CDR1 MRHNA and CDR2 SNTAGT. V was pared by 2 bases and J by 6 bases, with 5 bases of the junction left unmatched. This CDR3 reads CASSDTGGGAEAFF. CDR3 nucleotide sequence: TGTGCCAGCAGTGACACAGGGGGGGGTGCTGAAGCTTTCTTT.

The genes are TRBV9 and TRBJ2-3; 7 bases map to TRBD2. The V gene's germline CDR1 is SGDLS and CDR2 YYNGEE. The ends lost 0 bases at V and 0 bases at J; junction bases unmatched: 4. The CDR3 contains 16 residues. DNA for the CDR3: TGTGCCAGCAGCGTAGGGAGCGGGACTAGCACAGATACGCAGTATTTT. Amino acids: CASSVGSGTSTDTQYF.

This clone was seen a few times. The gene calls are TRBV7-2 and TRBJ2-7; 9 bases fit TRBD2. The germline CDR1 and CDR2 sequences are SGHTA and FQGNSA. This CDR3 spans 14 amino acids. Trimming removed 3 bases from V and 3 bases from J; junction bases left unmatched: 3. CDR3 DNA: TGTGCCAGCAGCTTTAGCGGGAGCGGCTACGAGCAGTACTTC. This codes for CASSFSGSGYEQYF. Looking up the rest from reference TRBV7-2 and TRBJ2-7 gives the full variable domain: GAGVSQSPSNKVTEKGKDVELRCDPISGHTALYWYRQSLGQGLEFLIYFQGNSAPDKSGLPSDRFSAERTGGSVSTLTIQRTQQEDSAVYLCASSFSGSGYEQYFGPGTRLTVT.

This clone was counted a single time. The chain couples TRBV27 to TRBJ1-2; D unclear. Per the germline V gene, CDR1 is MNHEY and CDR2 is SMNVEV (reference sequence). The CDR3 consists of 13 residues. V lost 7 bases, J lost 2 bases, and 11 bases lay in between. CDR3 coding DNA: TGTGCCAGCACGGCGGCGGGGAACTATGGCTACACCTTC. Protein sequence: CASTAAGNYGYTF.

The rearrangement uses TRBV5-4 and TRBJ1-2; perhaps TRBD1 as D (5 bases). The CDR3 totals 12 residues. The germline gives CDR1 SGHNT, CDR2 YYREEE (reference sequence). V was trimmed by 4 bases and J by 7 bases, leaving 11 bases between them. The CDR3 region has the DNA TGTGCCAGCAGCGGGGGTTTACGTGGCTACACCTTC. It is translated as CASSGGLRGYTF.

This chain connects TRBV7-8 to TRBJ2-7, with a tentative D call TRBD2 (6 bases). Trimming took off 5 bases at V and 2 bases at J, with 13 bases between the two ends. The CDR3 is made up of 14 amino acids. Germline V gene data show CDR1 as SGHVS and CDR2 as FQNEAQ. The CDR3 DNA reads TGTGCCAGCAGCCTCGGGGACTCCACCTACGAGCAGTACTTC. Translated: CASSLGDSTYEQYF.

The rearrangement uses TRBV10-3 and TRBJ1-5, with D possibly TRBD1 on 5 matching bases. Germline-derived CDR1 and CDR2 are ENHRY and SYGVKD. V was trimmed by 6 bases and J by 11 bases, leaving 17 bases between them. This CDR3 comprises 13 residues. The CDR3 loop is CAISHDSLGAQHF. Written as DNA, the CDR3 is TGTGCCATCAGCCATGACAGCTTGGGAGCCCAGCATTTT.

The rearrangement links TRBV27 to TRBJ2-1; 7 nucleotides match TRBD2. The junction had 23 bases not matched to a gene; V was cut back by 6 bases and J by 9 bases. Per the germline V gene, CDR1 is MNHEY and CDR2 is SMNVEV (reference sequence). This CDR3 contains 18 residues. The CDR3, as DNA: TGTGCCAGCAGCCGTGAGGAGGGGTGGGGACTATCGCGCGGTGAGCAGTTCTTC. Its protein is CASSREEGWGLSRGEQFF.

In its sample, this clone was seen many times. CDR3 in amino acids: CAASPLTEGRRYGYTF. The CDR3 coding sequence is TGTGCCGCTTCACCCTTGACAGAAGGACGACGCTATGGCTACACCTTC. The J gene is TRBJ1-2, the V gene TRBV19, with a tentative D call TRBD1 (5 bases). Trimming cost V 11 bases and J 4 bases, with 26 bases left between them. CDR3 length: 16 residues. Germline assignment: CDR1 LNHDA and CDR2 SQIVND (reference sequence).

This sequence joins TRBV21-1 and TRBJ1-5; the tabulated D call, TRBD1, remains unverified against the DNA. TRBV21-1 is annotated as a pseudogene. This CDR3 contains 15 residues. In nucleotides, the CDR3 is TGTGCCAGCGGTAGAAGGACAGGAAATAATCAGCCCCAGCATTTT. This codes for CASGRRTGNNQPQHF.

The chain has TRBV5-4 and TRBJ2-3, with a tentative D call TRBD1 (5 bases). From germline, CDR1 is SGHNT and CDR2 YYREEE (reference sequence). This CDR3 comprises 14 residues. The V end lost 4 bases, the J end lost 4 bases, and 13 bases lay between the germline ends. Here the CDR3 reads CASSKGDVADTQYF. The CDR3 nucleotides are TGTGCCAGCAGCAAAGGGGATGTGGCAGATACGCAGTATTTT.

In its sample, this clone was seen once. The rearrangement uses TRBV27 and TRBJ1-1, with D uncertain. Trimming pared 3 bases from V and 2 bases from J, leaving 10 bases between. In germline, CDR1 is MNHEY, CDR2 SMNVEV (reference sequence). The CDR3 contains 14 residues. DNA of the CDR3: TGTGCCAGCAGTTTGGGAGGGTACAACACTGAAGCTTTCTTT. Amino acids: CASSLGGYNTEAFF.

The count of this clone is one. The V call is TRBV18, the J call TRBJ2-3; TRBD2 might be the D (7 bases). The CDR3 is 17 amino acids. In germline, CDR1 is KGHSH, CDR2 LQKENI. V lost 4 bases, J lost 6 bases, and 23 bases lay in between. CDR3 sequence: CASSRGHANTGGDTQYF. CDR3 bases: TGTGCCAGCTCACGGGGACATGCGAACACCGGGGGGGATACGCAGTATTTT.

The CDR3, as DNA: TGTGCCAGCAGCTTAGAGGGGGACACAGATACGCAGTATTTT. Translated, it gives CASSLEGDTDTQYF. V usage is TRBV7-9 and J usage is TRBJ2-3; D might be TRBD1 (6 bases). This CDR3 spans 14 amino acids. V was clipped by 1 base and J by 2 bases, with 7 bases between them. Germline values: CDR1 SEHNR, CDR2 FQNEAQ (reference sequence).

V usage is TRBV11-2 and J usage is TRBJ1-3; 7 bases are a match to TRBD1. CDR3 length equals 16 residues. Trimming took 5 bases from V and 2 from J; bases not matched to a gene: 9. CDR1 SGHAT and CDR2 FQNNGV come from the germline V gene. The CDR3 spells CASSHRQGPTGNTIYF. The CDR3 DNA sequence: TGTGCCAGCAGCCATCGACAGGGCCCAACTGGAAACACCATATATTTT.

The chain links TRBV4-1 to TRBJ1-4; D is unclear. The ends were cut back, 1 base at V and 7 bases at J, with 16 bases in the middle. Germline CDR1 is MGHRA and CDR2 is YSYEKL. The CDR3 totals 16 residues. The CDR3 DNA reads TGCGCCAGCAGCCAAGTGACGGCGGCTGTGGGTGAAAAACTGTTTTTT. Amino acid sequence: CASSQVTAAVGEKLFF.

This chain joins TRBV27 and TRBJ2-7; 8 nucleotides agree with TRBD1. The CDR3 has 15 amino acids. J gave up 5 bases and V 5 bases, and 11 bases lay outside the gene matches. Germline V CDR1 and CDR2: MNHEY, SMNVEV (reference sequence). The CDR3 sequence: CASSASPQGADEQYF. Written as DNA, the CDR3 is TGTGCCAGCAGTGCCAGTCCCCAGGGGGCCGACGAGCAGTACTTC.

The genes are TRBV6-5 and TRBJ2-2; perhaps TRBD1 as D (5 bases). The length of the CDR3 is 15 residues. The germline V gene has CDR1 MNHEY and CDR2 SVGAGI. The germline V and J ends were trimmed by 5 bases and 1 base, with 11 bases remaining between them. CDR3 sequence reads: CASSRRTRNTGELFF. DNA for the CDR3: TGTGCCAGCAGTCGCCGGACAAGGAACACCGGGGAGCTGTTTTTT.

CDR3 nucleotides: TGTGCCAGCAGCTTAGGCGGGGGGGTTCCAGAGACCCAGTACTTC. Protein: CASSLGGGVPETQYF. The chain couples TRBV7-2 to TRBJ2-5; 9 bases line up with TRBD2. The CDR3 covers 15 residues. Germline CDR1 SGHTA, CDR2 FQGNSA. The ends lost 1 base at V and 4 bases at J; junction bases unmatched: 4.

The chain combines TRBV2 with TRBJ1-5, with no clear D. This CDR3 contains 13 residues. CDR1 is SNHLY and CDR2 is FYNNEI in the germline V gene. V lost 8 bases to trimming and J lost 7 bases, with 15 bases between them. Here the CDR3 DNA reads TGTGCCAGCGGCCAAGGTGTCGGGCAGCCCCAGCATTTT. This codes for CASGQGVGQPQHF.

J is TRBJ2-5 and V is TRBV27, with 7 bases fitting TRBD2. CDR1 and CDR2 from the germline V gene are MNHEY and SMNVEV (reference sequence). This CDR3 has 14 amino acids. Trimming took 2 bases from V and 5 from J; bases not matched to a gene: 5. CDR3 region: CASSLLAGGETQYF. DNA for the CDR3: TGTGCCAGCAGTTTACTTGCCGGGGGGGAGACCCAGTACTTC.

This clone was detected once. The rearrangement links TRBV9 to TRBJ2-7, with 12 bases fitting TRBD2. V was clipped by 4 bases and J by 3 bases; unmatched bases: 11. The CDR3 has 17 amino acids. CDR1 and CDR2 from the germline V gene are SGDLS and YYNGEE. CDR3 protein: CASSPTGTSGLGYEQYF. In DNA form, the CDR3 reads TGTGCCAGCAGCCCTACCGGGACTAGCGGGTTGGGCTACGAGCAGTACTTC.

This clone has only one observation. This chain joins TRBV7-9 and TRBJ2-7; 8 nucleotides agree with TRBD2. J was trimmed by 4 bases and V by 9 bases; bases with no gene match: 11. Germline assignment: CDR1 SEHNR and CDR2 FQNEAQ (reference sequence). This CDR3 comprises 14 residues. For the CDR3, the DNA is TGTGCCAGTAGCAAAGCGGGAGATGGGTACGAGCAGTACTTC. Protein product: CASSKAGDGYEQYF.